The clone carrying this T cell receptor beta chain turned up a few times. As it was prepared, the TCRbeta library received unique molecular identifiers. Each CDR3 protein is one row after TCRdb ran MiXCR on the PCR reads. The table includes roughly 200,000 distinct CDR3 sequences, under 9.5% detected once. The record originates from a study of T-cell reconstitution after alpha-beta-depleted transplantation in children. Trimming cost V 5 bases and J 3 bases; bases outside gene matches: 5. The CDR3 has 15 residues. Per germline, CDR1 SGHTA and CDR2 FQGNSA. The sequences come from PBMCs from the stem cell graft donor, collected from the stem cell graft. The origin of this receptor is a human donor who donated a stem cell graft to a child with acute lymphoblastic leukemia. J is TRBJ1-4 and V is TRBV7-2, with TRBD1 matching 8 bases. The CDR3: CASSRQGASNEKLFF. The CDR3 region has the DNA TGTGCCAGCAGCCGTCAGGGGGCGTCTAATGAAAAACTGTTTTTT. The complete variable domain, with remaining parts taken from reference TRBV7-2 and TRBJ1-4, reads GAGVSQSPSNKVTEKGKDVELRCDPISGHTALYWYRQSLGQGLEFLIYFQGNSAPDKSGLPSDRFSAERTGGSVSTLTIQRTQQEDSAVYLCASSRQGASNEKLFFGSGTQLSVL.